The clone carrying this TCR beta chain occurred once. Its matching antigen is unknown. The data stem from a study of cytomegalovirus exposure and HLA in healthy donors. In germline, CDR1 is SNHLY, CDR2 FYNNEI. The CDR3 contains 13 residues. Study-wide findings and caveats: TRBV6-2, TRBV6-3 and other indistinguishable V segments were excluded. Links to common viral pathogens appeared, in a later analysis, for several of the most significant clusters. Being productive about 90% or about 30% of the time was typical of most TCR beta V segments in an earlier analysis.

With 60 Vbeta and 13 Jbeta primers, the PCR was carried out. The repertoire was sequenced with immunoSEQ multiplex PCR; TCRdb's copy has only in-frame clones and lacks some. The sample has 120,000 or so clones, 77% seen once. Each donor was nominally healthy when sampled (though unrecorded immune exposures were likely). Input material: PBMCs. The chain combines TRBV2 with TRBJ1-2, with 8 nucleotides matching TRBD1. The TCR originated in a human donor in good health. DNA of the CDR3: TGTGCAGCAGGGGGCGGGATGAACTATGGCTACACCTTC. This translates into CAAGGGMNYGYTF.